This T cell receptor beta chain was sequenced for a study of blood T cell repertoires in COVID-19. The CDR3 consists of 13 residues. Germline CDR1 MNHEY, CDR2 SVGAGI. Trimming took off 6 bases at V and 1 base at J, with 9 bases between the two ends. Sequenced by immunoSEQ multiplex PCR; TCRdb stores in-frame clones only, minus some. Of some 250,000 clones in the sample, approximately 90% were seen once. The chain has TRBV6-5 and TRBJ1-1; D possibly corresponds to TRBD1 (5 bases). The sequenced sample consisted of PBMCs or T cells enriched from blood (not recorded which). The sequence derives from a man between 35 and 55 years old who had recovered from COVID-19. The CDR3 DNA follows: TGTGCCAGCAGGATGACAGCGAACACTGAAGCTTTCTTT. It yields the protein CASRMTANTEAFF.